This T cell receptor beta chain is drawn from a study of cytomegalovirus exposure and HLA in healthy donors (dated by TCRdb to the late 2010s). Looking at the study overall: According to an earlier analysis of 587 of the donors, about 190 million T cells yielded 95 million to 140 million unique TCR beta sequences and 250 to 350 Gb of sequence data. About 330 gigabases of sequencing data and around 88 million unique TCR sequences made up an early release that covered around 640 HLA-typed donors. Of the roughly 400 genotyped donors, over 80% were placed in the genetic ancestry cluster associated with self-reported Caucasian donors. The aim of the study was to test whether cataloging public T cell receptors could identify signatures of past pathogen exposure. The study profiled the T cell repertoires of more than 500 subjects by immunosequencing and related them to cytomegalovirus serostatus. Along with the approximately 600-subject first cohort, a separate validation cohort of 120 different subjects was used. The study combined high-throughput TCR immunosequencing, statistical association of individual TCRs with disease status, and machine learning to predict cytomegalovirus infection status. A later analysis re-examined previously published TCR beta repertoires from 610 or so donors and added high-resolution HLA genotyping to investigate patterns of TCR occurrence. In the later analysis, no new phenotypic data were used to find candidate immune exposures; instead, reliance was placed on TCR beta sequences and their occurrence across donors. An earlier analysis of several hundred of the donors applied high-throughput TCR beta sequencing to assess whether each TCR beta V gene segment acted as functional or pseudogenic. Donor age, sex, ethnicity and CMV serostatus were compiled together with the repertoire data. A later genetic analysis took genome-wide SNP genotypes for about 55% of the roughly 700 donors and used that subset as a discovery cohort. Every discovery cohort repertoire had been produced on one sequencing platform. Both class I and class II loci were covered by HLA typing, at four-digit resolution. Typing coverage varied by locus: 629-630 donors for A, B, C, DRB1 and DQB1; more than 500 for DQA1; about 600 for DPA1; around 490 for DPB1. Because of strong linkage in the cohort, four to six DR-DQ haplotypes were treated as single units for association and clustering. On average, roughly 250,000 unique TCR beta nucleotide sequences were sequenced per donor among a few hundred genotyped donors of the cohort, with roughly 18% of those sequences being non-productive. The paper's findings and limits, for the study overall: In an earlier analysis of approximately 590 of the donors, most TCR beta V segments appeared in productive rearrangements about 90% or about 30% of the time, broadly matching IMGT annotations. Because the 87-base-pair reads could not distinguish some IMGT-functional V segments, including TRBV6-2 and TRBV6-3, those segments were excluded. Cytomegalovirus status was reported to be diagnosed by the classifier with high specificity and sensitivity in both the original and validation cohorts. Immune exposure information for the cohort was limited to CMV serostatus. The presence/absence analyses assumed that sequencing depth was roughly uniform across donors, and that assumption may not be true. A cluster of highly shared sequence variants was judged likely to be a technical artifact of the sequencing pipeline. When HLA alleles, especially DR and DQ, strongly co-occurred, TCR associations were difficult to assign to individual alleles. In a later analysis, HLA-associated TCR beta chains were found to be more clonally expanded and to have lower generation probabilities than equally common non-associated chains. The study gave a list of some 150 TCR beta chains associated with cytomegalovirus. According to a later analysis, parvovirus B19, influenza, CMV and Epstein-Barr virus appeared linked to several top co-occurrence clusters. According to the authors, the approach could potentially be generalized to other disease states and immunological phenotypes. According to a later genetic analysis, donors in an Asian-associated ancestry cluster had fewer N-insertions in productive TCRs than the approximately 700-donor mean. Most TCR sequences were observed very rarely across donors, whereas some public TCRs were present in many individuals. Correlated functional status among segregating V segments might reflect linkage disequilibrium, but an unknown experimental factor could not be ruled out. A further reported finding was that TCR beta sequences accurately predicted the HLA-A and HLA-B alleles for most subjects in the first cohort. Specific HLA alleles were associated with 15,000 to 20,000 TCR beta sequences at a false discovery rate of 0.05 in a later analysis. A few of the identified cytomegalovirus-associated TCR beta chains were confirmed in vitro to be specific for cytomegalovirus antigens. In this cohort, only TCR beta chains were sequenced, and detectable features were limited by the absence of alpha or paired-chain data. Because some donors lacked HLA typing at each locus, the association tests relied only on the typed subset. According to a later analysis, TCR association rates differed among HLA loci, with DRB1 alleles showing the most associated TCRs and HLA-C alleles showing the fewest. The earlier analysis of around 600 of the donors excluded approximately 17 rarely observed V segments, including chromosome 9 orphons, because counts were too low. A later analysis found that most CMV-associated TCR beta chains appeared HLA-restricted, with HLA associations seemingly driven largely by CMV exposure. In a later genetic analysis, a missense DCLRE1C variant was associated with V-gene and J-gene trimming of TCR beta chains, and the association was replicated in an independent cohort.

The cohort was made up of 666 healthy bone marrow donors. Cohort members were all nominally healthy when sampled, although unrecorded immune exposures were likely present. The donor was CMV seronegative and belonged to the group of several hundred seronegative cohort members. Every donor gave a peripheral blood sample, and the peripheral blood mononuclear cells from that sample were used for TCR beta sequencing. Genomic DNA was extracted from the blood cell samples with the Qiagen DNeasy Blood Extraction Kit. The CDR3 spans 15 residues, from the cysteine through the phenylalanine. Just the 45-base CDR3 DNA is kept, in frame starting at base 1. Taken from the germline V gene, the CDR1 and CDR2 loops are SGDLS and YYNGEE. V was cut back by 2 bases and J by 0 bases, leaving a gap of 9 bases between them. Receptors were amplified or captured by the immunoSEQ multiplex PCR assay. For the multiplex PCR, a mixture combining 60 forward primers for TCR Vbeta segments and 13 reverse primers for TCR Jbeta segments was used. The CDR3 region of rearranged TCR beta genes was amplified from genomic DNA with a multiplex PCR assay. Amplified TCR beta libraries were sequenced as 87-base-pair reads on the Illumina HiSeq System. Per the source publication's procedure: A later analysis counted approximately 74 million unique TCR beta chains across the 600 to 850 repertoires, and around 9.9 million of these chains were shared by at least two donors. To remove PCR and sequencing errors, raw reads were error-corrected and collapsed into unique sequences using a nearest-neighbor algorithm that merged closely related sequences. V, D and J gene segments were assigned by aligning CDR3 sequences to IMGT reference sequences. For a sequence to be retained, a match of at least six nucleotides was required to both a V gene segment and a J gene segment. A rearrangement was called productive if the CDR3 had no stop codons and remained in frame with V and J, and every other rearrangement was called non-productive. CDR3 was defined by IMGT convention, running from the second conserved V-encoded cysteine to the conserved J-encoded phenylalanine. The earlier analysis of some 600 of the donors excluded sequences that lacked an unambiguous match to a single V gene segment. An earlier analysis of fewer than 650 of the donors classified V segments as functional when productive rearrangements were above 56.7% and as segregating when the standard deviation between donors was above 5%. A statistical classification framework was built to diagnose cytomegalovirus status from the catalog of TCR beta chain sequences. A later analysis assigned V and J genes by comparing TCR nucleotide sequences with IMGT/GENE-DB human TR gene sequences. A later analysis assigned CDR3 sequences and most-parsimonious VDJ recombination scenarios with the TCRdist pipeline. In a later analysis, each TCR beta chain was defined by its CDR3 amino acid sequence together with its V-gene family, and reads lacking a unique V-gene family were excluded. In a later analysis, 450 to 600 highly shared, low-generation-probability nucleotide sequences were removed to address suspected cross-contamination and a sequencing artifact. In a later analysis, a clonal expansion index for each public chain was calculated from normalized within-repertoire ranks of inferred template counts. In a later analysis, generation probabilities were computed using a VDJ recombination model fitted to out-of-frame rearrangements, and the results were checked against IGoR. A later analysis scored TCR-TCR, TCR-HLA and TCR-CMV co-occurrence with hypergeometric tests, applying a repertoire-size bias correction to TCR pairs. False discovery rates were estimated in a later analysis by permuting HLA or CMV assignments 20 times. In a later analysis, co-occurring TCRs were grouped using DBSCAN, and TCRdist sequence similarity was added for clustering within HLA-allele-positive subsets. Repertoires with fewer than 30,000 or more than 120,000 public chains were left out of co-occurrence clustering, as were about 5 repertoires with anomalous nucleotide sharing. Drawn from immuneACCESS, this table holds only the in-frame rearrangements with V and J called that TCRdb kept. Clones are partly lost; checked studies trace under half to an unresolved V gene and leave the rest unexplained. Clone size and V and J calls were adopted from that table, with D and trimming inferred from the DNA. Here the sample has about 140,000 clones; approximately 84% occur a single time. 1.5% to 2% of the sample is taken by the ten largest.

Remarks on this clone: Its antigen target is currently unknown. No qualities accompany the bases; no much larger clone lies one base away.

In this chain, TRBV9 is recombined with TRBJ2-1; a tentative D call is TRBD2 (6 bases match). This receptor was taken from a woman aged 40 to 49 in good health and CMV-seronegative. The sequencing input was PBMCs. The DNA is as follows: TGTGCCAGCAGCGTTTCGGGAGTCTCCTACAATGAGCAGTTCTTC. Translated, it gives CASSVSGVSYNEQFF.